The rows below give T cell receptor beta chains drawn from one sample of a study of T cell responses to AZD1222 COVID-19 vaccine. The table came from immunoSEQ multiplex PCR; TCRdb's copy has only in-frame clones and leaves some out. The data hold some 150,000 clones, with roughly 92% observed a single time. Specimen: peripheral blood, collected on day 0 of AZD1222 vaccination. Receptor source: an adult in good health. CDR3s include the opening cysteine and the closing phenylalanine or tryptophan. D genes are given only for firm matches.

TRBV2 | NA | CASNIRVETEAFF
TRBV18 | NA | CASSPGRGRTDTQYF
TRBV7-2 | TRBD1 | CASSLVLQSRGTRNYEQYF
TRBV14 | NA | CASSLLGTDTQYF
TRBV5-1 | NA | CASSFRPRAQETQYF
TRBV28 | NA | CASSDQGGPSYEQYF
TRBV28 | NA | CASSLLEGDLYEQYF
TRBV12-3/TRBV12-4 | NA | CASRGGNSPLHF
TRBV18 | NA | CASSPPGRASEAFF
TRBV6-1 | NA | CASSEGSTEAFF
TRBV7-9 | NA | CASSKEGHYGYTF
TRBV2 | TRBD1 | CASSRRTGGSSPLHF
TRBV28 | NA | CATGRNTEAFF
TRBV18 | TRBD1 | CATTQGIDQPQHF
TRBV28 | NA | CASSLRGSYEQYF
TRBV7-2 | TRBD2 | CASSLKRDTDTQYF
TRBV9 | TRBD2 | CASSGTSGRNNEQFF
TRBV19 | NA | CASSPRTGNQPQHF
TRBV18 | NA | CASSPILSGHLASPLHF
TRBV3-1/TRBV3-2 | NA | CASSVMRGQPQHF
TRBV19 | TRBD2 | CASSIQTSGASNEQFF
TRBV27 | TRBD1 | CASSLRDSQETQYF
TRBV11-3 | TRBD2 | CASSLRTGGRGAGELFF
TRBV4-1 | NA | CASSQDDAGAQPQHF
TRBV21-1 | NA | CASSKEGAKSLGDTQYF
TRBV28 | NA | CASSFGPWAGYTF
TRBV5-5 | NA | CASSSSWESGNTIYF
TRBV7-2 | NA | CASSGRNTEAFF
TRBV7-9 | TRBD1 | CASTPPGQGSWEQYF